The next 19 T cell receptor beta chains were all read from a single sample in a study of Ad26.COV2.S vaccination and SARS-CoV-2 variants. Treatment meaning: some 20 received Ad26.COV2.S at low or high dose, single or two shots; about 5 received placebo; per-sample allocation not given. The samples were gathered on day 63 after the first injection of vaccine or placebo. Only in-frame clones appear in the TCRdb table, and some are missing; sequencing was by immunoSEQ multiplex PCR. The data show hundreds of thousands of clones, roughly 89% seen once. The sample in question was peripheral blood, obtained in a trial of Ad26.COV2.S vaccine versus placebo. These receptors originate from a person aged 18-60 years who received the Ad26.COV2.S COVID-19 vaccine or a placebo.

This chain joins TRBV27 and TRBJ1-5, with D perhaps matching TRBD1 (5 bases). Between the trimmed V and J ends, which lost 6 bases and 2 bases, there was a span of 20 bases. Germline assignment: CDR1 MNHEY and CDR2 SMNVEV (reference sequence). The CDR3 has 17 amino acids. In nucleotides, the CDR3 is TGTGCCAGCAGCCCGCTGGGGCGACAGTCTGGCAATCAGCCCCAGCATTTT. The encoded protein is CASSPLGRQSGNQPQHF.

V is TRBV19 and J is TRBJ2-3, with TRBD2 identical over 8 bases. V lost 6 bases, J lost 12 bases, and 5 bases stayed unmatched. This CDR3 region has 11 residues. CDR1 and CDR2 (germline): LNHDA, SQIVND (reference sequence). CDR3: CASSSGTRQYF. In DNA form, the CDR3 reads TGTGCCAGTAGCTCCGGGACTAGACAGTATTTT. Together with reference TRBV19 and TRBJ2-3, the CDR3 gives the full variable domain: DGGITQSPKYLFRKEGQNVTLSCEQNLNHDAMYWYRQDPGQGLRLIYYSQIVNDFQKGDIAEGYSVSREKKESFPLTVTSAQKNPTAFYLCASSSGTRQYFGPGTRLTVL.

This clone has just one count. V usage is TRBV6-6 and J usage is TRBJ2-5; a possible D gene is TRBD2 (5 bases). The CDR3 length is 13 residues. Germline V lookup: CDR1 MNHNY, CDR2 SVGAGI (reference sequence). With 2 bases removed from V and 7 bases from J, the gap between germline ends came to 11 bases. The CDR3 here is CASSYGSAGTQYF. The CDR3 DNA reads TGTGCCAGCAGTTACGGTTCGGCGGGGACCCAGTACTTC.

In regard to this clone: The sample holds other DNA sequences that translate to the same CDR3. J is TRBJ1-1 and V is TRBV9; no clear D gene. V lost 3 bases and J 1 base, leaving 10 bases between the germline ends. The CDR3 length is 14 residues. Germline V gene lookup returns CDR1 SGDLS and CDR2 YYNGEE. The CDR3 spells CASSAGRENTEAFF. Written as DNA, the CDR3 is TGTGCCAGCAGCGCGGGCCGGGAGAACACTGAAGCTTTCTTT.

The CDR3 protein is CASSFDSGGRGTDTQYF. Written as DNA, the CDR3 is TGTGCCAGCAGCTTCGATTCCGGAGGTCGCGGCACAGATACGCAGTATTTT. The chain links TRBV11-3 to TRBJ2-3, with D maybe TRBD2 (5 bases). Germline CDR1 is SGHNT and CDR2 is YENEEA. V was pared by 3 bases and J by 1 base, with 17 bases between. The CDR3 has 17 amino acids. Full variable domain (rest looked up from reference TRBV11-3 and TRBJ2-3): EAGVVQSPRYKIIEKKQPVAFWCNPISGHNTLYWYLQNLGQGPELLIRYENEEAVDDSQLPKDRFSAERLKGVDSTLKIQPAELGDSAVYLCASSFDSGGRGTDTQYFGPGTRLTVL.

The rearrangement joins TRBV15 to TRBJ2-5; TRBD1 matches at 7 bases. This CDR3 contains 14 residues. CDR1 and CDR2 (germline): LNHNV, YYDKDF (reference sequence). V shed 1 base and J 1 base; nucleotides not matched to a gene: 0. CDR3 amino acids: CATSRGDSQETQYF. In nucleotides, the CDR3 is TGTGCCACCAGCAGAGGGGACAGCCAAGAGACCCAGTACTTC.

CDR3 residues: CASSQLTELNEQFF. CDR3 sequence (DNA): TGTGCCAGCAGCCAATTGACGGAGCTCAATGAGCAGTTCTTC. This rearrangement joins TRBV3-1 (or the pseudogene TRBV3-2) to TRBJ2-1; D is ambiguous. The V and J ends lost 2 bases and 6 bases respectively, with 11 bases between them. CDR1 is LGHDT and CDR2 is YNNKEL in the germline V gene (reference sequence). The CDR3 runs 14 residues.

This chain links TRBV20-1 with TRBJ1-2; D perhaps matches TRBD1 (5 bases). Trimming removed 1 base from V and 8 bases from J, with 8 bases in between. The CDR3 covers 11 residues. Per the germline V gene, CDR1 is DFQATT and CDR2 is SNEGSKA (reference sequence). CDR3 loop: CSARGGGGYTF. For the CDR3, the DNA is TGCAGTGCTAGAGGGGGGGGAGGCTACACCTTC.

This rearrangement joins TRBV28 to TRBJ1-1; D is uncertain. This CDR3 has 14 residues. Germline V gives CDR1 MDHEN, CDR2 SYDVKM. Trimming cost V 6 bases and J 3 bases, with 14 bases left between them. The CDR3 DNA reads as TGTGCCAGCAGCTGGACGGTCCCGGACACTGAAGCTTTCTTT. Residues: CASSWTVPDTEAFF.

The chain recombines TRBV18 with TRBJ1-1; D gene ambiguous. The CDR3 covers 15 residues. Trimming pared 3 bases from V and 3 bases from J, leaving 14 bases between. Germline loops: CDR1 KGHSH, CDR2 LQKENI. CDR3 bases: TGTGCCAGCTCACCGCGGGCCTCCCGGGACACTGAAGCTTTCTTT. This encodes CASSPRASRDTEAFF.

The chain has TRBV24-1 and TRBJ1-1; D is undetermined. V was clipped by 7 bases and J by 1 base, with 12 bases between them. CDR3 size: 14 residues. Per germline, CDR1 KGHDR and CDR2 SFDVKD. The CDR3 sequence: CATRIRNSNTEAFF. CDR3 nucleotides: TGTGCCACCAGAATCCGGAACTCGAACACTGAAGCTTTCTTT.

The rearrangement links TRBV2 to TRBJ2-7; 8 nucleotides align to TRBD1. Germline V lookup: CDR1 SNHLY, CDR2 FYNNEI. V gave up 6 bases and J gave up 6 bases; unmatched junction bases: 7. The CDR3 totals 13 residues. The DNA of the CDR3 is TGTGCCAGCAGCGGACAGGGTTCCAGCGAGCAGTACGTC. Residues: CASSGQGSSEQYV.

The chain carries TRBV18 and TRBJ2-7; D might be TRBD1 or TRBD2, each matching 5 bases. CDR3 size: 14 residues. Germline-derived CDR1 and CDR2 are KGHSH and LQKENI. The ends were cut back, 5 bases at V and 4 bases at J, with 15 bases in the middle. CDR3 region: CASSAGVGTYEQYV. CDR3 DNA: TGTGCCAGCTCAGCAGGCGTAGGGACGTACGAGCAGTACGTC.

A remark on this clone: Other DNA sequences of this sample code for an identical CDR3. The V gene is TRBV5-1, the J gene TRBJ1-1; unclear D gene. Trimming took off 0 bases at V and 1 base at J, with 7 bases between the two ends. Germline V CDR1 and CDR2: SGHRS, YFSETQ. The CDR3 has 14 residues. The CDR3 spells CASSLGAGNTEAFF. The CDR3 DNA reads as TGCGCCAGCAGCTTGGGGGCCGGGAACACTGAAGCTTTCTTT.

The chain combines TRBV7-2 with TRBJ1-1; tentative D call: TRBD1 (5 bases). Per germline, CDR1 SGHTA and CDR2 FQGNSA. Trimming pared 3 bases from V and 4 bases from J, leaving 12 bases between. This CDR3 contains 14 residues. This CDR3 is CASSFRGGVTEAFF. In DNA form, the CDR3 reads TGTGCCAGCAGCTTTCGGGGAGGGGTCACTGAAGCTTTCTTT.

V is TRBV7-9 and J is TRBJ1-4, with D uncertain. The CDR3 covers 16 residues. In germline, CDR1 is SEHNR, CDR2 FQNEAQ (reference sequence). Trimming took 5 bases from V and 1 from J, leaving 14 bases between them. For the CDR3, the DNA is TGTGCCAGCAGCCCCGCACGATTCTTAACTAATGAAAAACTGTTTTTT. Translation: CASSPARFLTNEKLFF.

This chain joins TRBV4-2 and TRBJ1-4; 10 nucleotides align to TRBD1. V was clipped by 4 bases and J by 8 bases; unmatched bases: 13. Per the germline V gene, CDR1 is LGHNA and CDR2 is YNFKEQ. This CDR3 contains 17 residues. The chain's CDR3 is CASSPAGTGAGWEKLFF. CDR3 bases: TGTGCCAGCAGCCCGGCGGGGACAGGGGCCGGATGGGAAAAACTGTTTTTT.

This chain links TRBV28 with TRBJ1-5; 8 nucleotides match TRBD1. Germline trimming cut 8 bases from V and 5 bases from J; bases unmatched to any gene: 14. The CDR3 runs to 16 residues. Germline CDR1 reads MDHEN; CDR2 reads SYDVKM. The CDR3 is CASFPAGQGRYQPQHF. CDR3 bases: TGTGCCAGCTTCCCCGCTGGACAGGGCCGTTATCAGCCCCAGCATTTT.

The chain is built from TRBV11-2 and TRBJ1-1; D is unclear. This CDR3 comprises 15 residues. V shed 3 bases and J shed 0 bases, with 11 bases lying between them. CDR1 is SGHAT and CDR2 is FQNNGV in the germline V gene. The CDR3: CASSFLSPLNTEAFF. In nucleotides, the CDR3 is TGTGCCAGCAGCTTCCTGAGCCCGCTGAACACTGAAGCTTTCTTT.